The 13 T cell receptor beta chains reported below all come from one sample, sequenced in a study of cytomegalovirus exposure and HLA in healthy donors. PCR used 60 Vbeta primers and 13 Jbeta primers. Produced via immunoSEQ multiplex PCR; TCRdb's table is partial and in-frame only. This table has about 140,000 clones, approximately 80% appearing once. Input material: PBMCs. Receptors originate from a male donor in good health and CMV-seronegative.

The table lists this clone with a few counts. The rearrangement links TRBV25-1 to TRBJ1-4; D not resolved. Trimming cost V 6 bases and J 0 bases, with 11 bases left between them. The CDR3 loop spans 15 amino acids. In germline, CDR1 is MGHDK, CDR2 SYGVNS. The CDR3 DNA sequence: TGTGCCAGCAGGGCCGGGATTTCAACTAATGAAAAACTGTTTTTT. This translates into CASRAGISTNEKLFF.

The V gene is TRBV28, the J gene TRBJ2-3; D unclear. Germline V gives CDR1 MDHEN, CDR2 SYDVKM. There are 12 residues in the CDR3. V was clipped by 1 base and J by 4 bases, with 3 bases between them. In DNA, the CDR3 is TGTGCCAGCAGTTTATCCGCAGATACGCAGTATTTT. Its protein is CASSLSADTQYF.

The chain has TRBV10-3 and TRBJ1-1, with D unresolved. Per the germline V gene, CDR1 is ENHRY and CDR2 is SYGVKD. The CDR3 totals 14 residues. V was shortened by 0 bases and J by 1 base, with 6 bases between the two germline ends. As DNA, the CDR3 is TGTGCCATCAGTGAGTCGGCCCAGAACACTGAAGCTTTCTTT. Translating gives CAISESAQNTEAFF.

This chain joins TRBV7-2 and TRBJ2-1, with 9 bases that match TRBD1. Germline V gene sequence: CDR1 SGHTA, CDR2 FQGNSA. V lost 3 bases, J lost 8 bases, and 20 bases stayed unmatched. The length of the CDR3 is 19 residues. The CDR3 sequence: CASSFRRGQGPSRVDEQFF. Here the CDR3 DNA reads TGTGCCAGCAGCTTCCGCCGGGGACAGGGTCCTTCCCGTGTGGATGAGCAGTTCTTC. Filled out from reference TRBV7-2 and TRBJ2-1, the complete variable domain reads GAGVSQSPSNKVTEKGKDVELRCDPISGHTALYWYRQSLGQGLEFLIYFQGNSAPDKSGLPSDRFSAERTGGSVSTLTIQRTQQEDSAVYLCASSFRRGQGPSRVDEQFFGPGTRLTVL.

The CDR3 is CASSLWPSSGDLEYEQYF. The CDR3 DNA follows: TGTGCCAGCAGCCTCTGGCCATCTAGCGGTGACCTAGAGTACGAGCAGTACTTC. The chain carries TRBV28 and TRBJ2-5, with 7 bases matching TRBD2. The DNA end lines up better with TRBJ2-7; the J call may be wrong. The CDR3 is 18 amino acids. Germline V gene sequence: CDR1 MDHEN, CDR2 SYDVKM.

Points on this clone: Sequence at one end of the junction differs from germline and may be a read error. V is TRBV28 and J is TRBJ2-7; TRBD1 aligns across 8 bases. CDR1 is MDHEN, CDR2 SYDVKM, per germline. The CDR3 extends over 12 amino acids. Here the CDR3 reads CASSGQGARATF. CDR3 sequence (DNA): TGTGCCAGCAGTGGACAGGGCGCAAGAGCCACTTTC.

The gene calls are TRBV30 and TRBJ2-5, with 11 bases that match TRBD2. Matching the DNA end better, TRBJ2-7 makes the J call doubtful. The CDR3 covers 15 residues. Germline V gene data show CDR1 as GTSNPN and CDR2 as SVGIG (reference sequence). The CDR3 sequence: CAWRATSGGPYEQYF. CDR3 DNA sequence: TGTGCCTGGAGGGCCACTAGCGGGGGACCCTACGAGCAGTACTTC.

The J gene is TRBJ2-4, the V gene TRBV5-4; unclear D gene. V dropped 10 bases and J dropped 6 bases, with 11 bases sitting between them. The germline CDR1 and CDR2 sequences are SGHNT and YYREEE (reference sequence). The CDR3 spans 11 residues. For the CDR3, the DNA is TGTGCCCCGCCGGGTATAAACATTCAGTACTTC. It translates to CAPPGINIQYF.

The chain couples TRBV6-1 to TRBJ2-1; D uncertain. Between the trimmed V and J ends, which lost 7 bases and 6 bases, there was a span of 13 bases. The CDR3 is made up of 13 amino acids. Germline CDR1 MNHNS, CDR2 SASEGT. CDR3 nucleotide sequence: TGTGCCAGCACCCTGAGGTGGAGCAATGAGCAGTTCTTC. Translating it yields CASTLRWSNEQFF.

As regards this clone: The identical CDR3 is also encoded by other nucleotide sequences in the sample. J is TRBJ1-2 and V is TRBV5-1; D might be TRBD1 (5 bases). The CDR3 runs to 14 residues. The ends were cut back, 0 bases at V and 2 bases at J, with 8 bases in the middle. CDR1 and CDR2 from the germline V gene are SGHRS and YFSETQ. The CDR3 DNA reads TGCGCCAGCAGCTTGGTGGCAGGGAACTATGGCTACACCTTC. Translating gives CASSLVAGNYGYTF.

The chain uses TRBV30 and TRBJ1-5; the D is unclear. From germline, CDR1 is GTSNPN and CDR2 SVGIG (reference sequence). CDR3 length: 13 amino acids. The V end lost 0 bases, the J end lost 4 bases, and 7 bases lay between the germline ends. The CDR3 bases are TGTGCCTGGAGTGTGGAGTTGAATCAGCCCCAGCATTTT. Amino acid sequence: CAWSVELNQPQHF.

The chain links TRBV28 to TRBJ2-3; TRBD2 is a possible D gene (5 bases). Germline V lookup: CDR1 MDHEN, CDR2 SYDVKM. V lost 6 bases to trimming and J lost 2 bases, with 9 bases between them. The CDR3 has 13 amino acids. The CDR3 is CASSGLNTDTQYF. CDR3 nucleotide sequence: TGTGCCAGCAGCGGACTTAACACAGATACGCAGTATTTT.

The chain couples TRBV5-1 to TRBJ1-4; the D gene is possibly TRBD1 (5 bases). There are 14 residues in the CDR3. The germline V gene encodes CDR1 SGHRS and CDR2 YFSETQ. V was shortened by 6 bases and J by 2 bases, with 11 bases between the two germline ends. CDR3 nucleotide sequence: TGCGCCAGCACCCCCGGGGGGACTAATGAAAAACTGTTTTTT. Protein: CASTPGGTNEKLFF.